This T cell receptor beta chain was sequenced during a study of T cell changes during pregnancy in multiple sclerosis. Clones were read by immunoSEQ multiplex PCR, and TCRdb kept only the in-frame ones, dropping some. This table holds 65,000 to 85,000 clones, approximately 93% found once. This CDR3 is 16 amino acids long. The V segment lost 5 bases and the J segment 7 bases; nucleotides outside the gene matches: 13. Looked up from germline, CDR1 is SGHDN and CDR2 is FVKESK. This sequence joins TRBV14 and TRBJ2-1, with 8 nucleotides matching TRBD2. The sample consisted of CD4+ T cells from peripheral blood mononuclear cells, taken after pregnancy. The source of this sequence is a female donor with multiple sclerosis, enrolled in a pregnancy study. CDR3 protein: CASSNLLAGPGNEQFF. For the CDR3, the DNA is TGTGCCAGCAGCAACCTCCTAGCGGGCCCAGGGAATGAGCAGTTCTTC.